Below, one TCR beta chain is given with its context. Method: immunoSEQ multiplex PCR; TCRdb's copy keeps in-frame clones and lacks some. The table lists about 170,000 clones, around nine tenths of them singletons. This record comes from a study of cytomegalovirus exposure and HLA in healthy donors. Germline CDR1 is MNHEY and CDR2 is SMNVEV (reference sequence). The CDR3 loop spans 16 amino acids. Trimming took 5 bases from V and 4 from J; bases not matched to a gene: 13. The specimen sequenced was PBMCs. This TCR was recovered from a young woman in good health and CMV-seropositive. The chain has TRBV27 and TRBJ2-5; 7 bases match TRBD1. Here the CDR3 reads CASSPDDRVTSETQYF. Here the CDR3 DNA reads TGTGCCAGCAGTCCAGACGACAGGGTAACCTCAGAGACCCAGTACTTC.